This T cell receptor (beta chain) was found in a study of a mutant IDH1 vaccine in newly diagnosed glioma. Study-wide background: Investigators started vaccination 4-6 weeks after radiotherapy alone, or with temozolomide cycles. Notes on the study in general: Of all patients, around 93% showed vaccine-induced immune responses.

Repertoires were generated with immunoSEQ multiplex PCR, while TCRdb's copy carries only in-frame clones and drops some. The repertoire holds over 45,000 clones, with roughly 80% as singletons. The trim removed 8 bases at V and 3 bases at J, leaving 10 bases unmatched. In germline, CDR1 is LNHDA, CDR2 SQIVND (reference sequence). The CDR3 runs 15 residues. Points on this clone: The antigen is unknown.

Time point of the sample: week 5, during vaccination. Every single dose of the vaccine, 300 ug of mutant IDH1 20-mer peptide, came with topical imiquimod. Donors had new IDH1-mutant astrocytomas of WHO grade 3 or 4 (ATRX-lost). Here the sequenced sample was PBMCs, taken from a glioma patient whose treatment included an IDH1 peptide vaccine. The receptor was isolated from a woman aged 45-60 years with glioma. The rearrangement joins TRBV19 to TRBJ1-5; 7 bases match TRBD1. Here the CDR3 DNA reads TGTGCCAGTGGGAGAGACAGGGTCCCCAATCAGCCCCAGCATTTT. Amino acids: CASGRDRVPNQPQHF.